The 32 T cell receptor beta chains below were found in one sample sequenced in a study of HIV-infected patients and healthy controls. No cell fractionation was done, so the repertoire covers all unsorted peripheral blood T cells. cDNA was made from approximately 500 ng RNA using alpha and beta constant primers. Each of the alpha and beta chains got its own library through chain-specific third strand synthesis with indices. Each CDR3 protein is one row after TCRdb ran MiXCR on the 5' RACE reads. The sample records about 24,000 distinct CDR3 sequences, 8.5% being singletons. The source material was blood. The receptors come from an adult in good health.

This clonotype occurred many times. DNA for the CDR3: TGCGCCAGCAGCGTACAGACTAGCGTCTCCTACAATGAGCAGTTCTTC. It encodes CASSVQTSVSYNEQFF. The V call is TRBV5-1, the J call TRBJ2-1; 8 nucleotides match TRBD2. From germline, CDR1 is SGHRS and CDR2 YFSETQ. CDR3 length equals 16 residues. V lost 4 bases, J lost 0 bases, and 6 bases stayed unmatched.

This clonotype occurred many times. The V gene is TRBV5-1, the J gene TRBJ2-1; 9 bases are a match to TRBD2. CDR1 and CDR2 from the germline V gene are SGHRS and YFSETQ. The V and J ends lost 3 bases and 9 bases, in that order; junction bases with no gene match: 10. The CDR3 runs 15 residues. CDR3 in amino acids: CASSSFGGGAVEQFF. The DNA for the CDR3 is TGCGCCAGCAGCTCCTTTGGCGGGGGGGCCGTTGAGCAGTTCTTC.

This clonotype has ten or more counts. The CDR3 DNA reads as TGTGCCAGCAGCCCATCCCTTAGCGCACATGAGCAGTTCTTC. Protein sequence: CASSPSLSAHEQFF. The chain uses TRBV7-9 and TRBJ2-1; the D gene is possibly TRBD2 (5 bases). Germline V lookup: CDR1 SEHNR, CDR2 FQNEAQ (reference sequence). This CDR3 is 14 amino acids long. V was trimmed by 5 bases and J by 8 bases, leaving 16 bases between them.

This clonotype was recorded at least ten times. V and J are TRBV11-2 and TRBJ2-3; TRBD2 is a possible D gene (5 bases). Germline V gene sequence: CDR1 SGHAT, CDR2 FQNNGV. The CDR3 consists of 17 residues. Trimming left V 5 bases short and J 2 bases short, with 20 bases between. CDR3 protein: CASSPFKITRNTDTQYF. The CDR3 DNA sequence: TGTGCCAGCAGCCCTTTCAAGATTACTAGAAACACAGATACGCAGTATTTT.

This clonotype was counted many times. CDR3 in amino acids: CASSESVGFGEQYF. The CDR3, as DNA: TGTGCCAGCAGTGAATCGGTGGGATTCGGGGAGCAGTACTTC. J is TRBJ2-7 and V is TRBV25-1; D is undetermined. Germline values: CDR1 MGHDK, CDR2 SYGVNS. The CDR3 has 14 amino acids. Trimming stripped 1 base from V and 7 bases from J, with 14 bases between.

V is TRBV7-9 and J is TRBJ2-7; D may be TRBD1 or TRBD2 (5 bases each). Trimming removed 5 bases at V and 3 bases at J, with 17 bases between. From germline, CDR1 is SEHNR and CDR2 FQNEAQ (reference sequence). The CDR3 extends over 15 amino acids. The CDR3 loop is CASSPEGRPIYEQYF. As DNA, the CDR3 is TGTGCCAGCAGCCCCGAGGGACGGCCCATCTACGAGCAGTACTTC.

At least ten counts were recorded for this clonotype. DNA for the CDR3: TGTGCCAGTCTACAGGGAGGCGAGCCTGAAGCTTTCTTT. The encoded protein is CASLQGGEPEAFF. This rearrangement joins TRBV28 to TRBJ1-1, with D possibly TRBD1 on 6 matching bases. Trimming pared 9 bases from V and 6 bases from J, leaving 17 bases between. This CDR3 contains 13 residues. The germline V gene encodes CDR1 MDHEN and CDR2 SYDVKM.

This clonotype was observed many times. The CDR3 protein is CSVDRAAVETQYF. The CDR3 DNA is TGCAGCGTTGATCGGGCAGCTGTCGAGACCCAGTACTTC. The rearrangement links TRBV29-1 to TRBJ2-5; D ambiguous. There are 13 residues in the CDR3. Germline V gene lookup returns CDR1 SQVTM and CDR2 ANQGSEA. Trimming took off 3 bases at V and 5 bases at J, with 13 bases between the two ends. Complete variable domain (other parts from reference TRBV29-1 and TRBJ2-5): SAVISQKPSRDICQRGTSLTIQCQVDSQVTMMFWYRQQPGQSLTLIATANQGSEATYESGFVIDKFPISRPNLTFSTLTVSNMSPEDSSIYLCSVDRAAVETQYFGPGTRLLVL.

This clonotype was recorded many times. J is TRBJ2-7 and V is TRBV29-1; 8 bases match TRBD1. This CDR3 spans 15 amino acids. Looked up from germline, CDR1 is SQVTM and CDR2 is ANQGSEA. J gave up 4 bases and V 2 bases, and 10 bases lay outside the gene matches. In DNA form, the CDR3 reads TGCAGCGTTGAAACAGACAGGGGCGGTATGTACGAGCAGTACTTC. Protein product: CSVETDRGGMYEQYF.

In this sample, this clonotype turned up many times. V is TRBV6-5 and J is TRBJ2-7; maybe TRBD2 (6 bases). Trimming removed 3 bases from V and 4 bases from J, with 16 bases in between. This CDR3 spans 15 amino acids. From germline, CDR1 is MNHEY and CDR2 SVGAGI. CDR3 residues: CASSYSSIGGYEQYF. CDR3 nucleotides: TGTGCCAGCAGTTATTCCTCAATCGGGGGTTACGAGCAGTACTTC.

This clonotype was observed many times. This chain links TRBV19 with TRBJ2-5; no clear D. The CDR3 contains 13 residues. Looked up from germline, CDR1 is LNHDA and CDR2 is SQIVND (reference sequence). Trimming took 2 bases from V and 5 from J, leaving 9 bases between them. The CDR3 DNA sequence: TGTGCCAGTAGTATATCGGGTTCGGAGACCCAGTACTTC. This gives the protein CASSISGSETQYF.

V usage is TRBV24-1 and J usage is TRBJ2-3, with D possibly being TRBD2 (7 bases). CDR3 size: 15 residues. V gave up 4 bases and J gave up 5 bases, with 15 bases separating them. CDR1 is KGHDR, CDR2 SFDVKD, per germline. CDR3 in amino acids: CATSDAGGGRDTQYF. The CDR3 nucleotides are TGTGCCACCAGTGACGCTGGGGGGGGCCGAGATACGCAGTATTTT.

This clonotype has ten or more counts. J is TRBJ1-6 and V is TRBV7-2; TRBD1 matches 10 bases. The germline CDR1 and CDR2 sequences are SGHTA and FQGNSA. This CDR3 has 14 residues. V dropped 7 bases and J dropped 6; count of bases not matched to a gene: 3. The CDR3 bases are TGTGCCAGCACGGGACAGGGGCGTAATTCACCCCTCCACTTT. Its translation: CASTGQGRNSPLHF.

There are many counts of this clonotype. V and J are TRBV10-3 and TRBJ2-5; the D call may be TRBD1 or TRBD2 (6 bases each). The CDR3 spans 14 residues. V lost 2 bases to trimming and J lost 5 bases, with 12 bases between them. The germline V gene has CDR1 ENHRY and CDR2 SYGVKD. As DNA, the CDR3 is TGTGCCATCAGTGAGCGGGGGCCTGGTGAGACCCAGTACTTC. Amino acid sequence: CAISERGPGETQYF.

At least ten counts were recorded for this clonotype. The gene calls are TRBV24-1 and TRBJ2-2; maybe TRBD1 (7 bases). V gave up 1 base and J gave up 4 bases, with 15 bases separating them. The CDR3 is 17 residues long. CDR1 is KGHDR and CDR2 is SFDVKD in the germline V gene. The CDR3 spells CATSDFQGGFLTGELFF. CDR3 sequence (DNA): TGTGCCACCAGTGATTTCCAGGGGGGCTTCCTCACCGGGGAGCTGTTTTTT.

This clonotype qualifies as medium-sized. The V call is TRBV2, the J call TRBJ2-2; 7 bases are shared with TRBD1. The V gene end was trimmed by 10 bases and the J gene end by 1 base; junction bases not matched to a gene: 6. The CDR3 is 14 residues long. In germline, CDR1 is SNHLY, CDR2 FYNNEI. CDR3 nucleotide sequence: TGTGCCACACGGACAGGTCAGAACACCGGGGAGCTGTTTTTT. This sequence encodes CATRTGQNTGELFF.

This chain connects TRBV7-8 to TRBJ2-5, with D perhaps matching TRBD1 or TRBD2 (5 bases each). The V and J ends lost 5 bases and 2 bases respectively, with 15 bases between them. The CDR3 has 15 residues. The germline CDR1 and CDR2 sequences are SGHVS and FQNEAQ. The CDR3 sequence: CASSHPGLGQETQYF. DNA of the CDR3: TGTGCCAGCAGCCACCCGGGGCTGGGGCAAGAGACCCAGTACTTC.

This clonotype appeared many times. Here the CDR3 DNA reads TGCGCCAGCAGCCAAGGCACGCTGATAATACAAGAGACCCAGTACTTC. It specifies CASSQGTLIIQETQYF. The genes are TRBV4-3 and TRBJ2-5; D call uncertain. Between the trimmed V and J ends, which lost 1 base and 2 bases, there was a span of 14 bases. From germline, CDR1 is LGHNA and CDR2 YSLEER. The CDR3 extends over 16 amino acids.

This clonotype was seen many times. V usage is TRBV10-3 and J usage is TRBJ1-5; the match to TRBD1 covers 7 bases. CDR1 and CDR2 from the germline V gene are ENHRY and SYGVKD. Germline trimming cut 8 bases from V and 5 bases from J; bases unmatched to any gene: 9. The CDR3 spans 14 residues. The CDR3 loop reads CAIADTGDYQPQHF. The CDR3 DNA follows: TGTGCCATCGCTGATACAGGGGACTATCAGCCCCAGCATTTT.

This clonotype was seen repeatedly, ten times or more. The CDR3 region is CASSIGNTIYF. The CDR3 nucleotides are TGTGCCAGCAGTATTGGAAACACCATATATTTT. The chain links TRBV6-5 to TRBJ1-3; D ambiguous. This CDR3 region has 11 residues. Germline loops: CDR1 MNHEY, CDR2 SVGAGI. Trimming cost V 5 bases and J 3 bases, with 2 bases left between them.

Only a few counts were recorded for this clonotype. The V gene is TRBV14, the J gene TRBJ1-2, with a weak D call TRBD1 (5 bases). Trimming took 4 bases from V and 0 from J, leaving 24 bases between them. The CDR3 is 19 residues long. From germline, CDR1 is SGHDN and CDR2 FVKESK. The CDR3 nucleotides are TGTGCCAGCAGCCCGAGAGATCGGGGCGTTAGGATCCCTAACTATGGCTACACCTTC. Its translation is CASSPRDRGVRIPNYGYTF. The full variable domain, with the rest looked up from reference TRBV14 and TRBJ1-2, is EAGVTQFPSHSVIEKGQTVTLRCDPISGHDNLYWYRRVMGKEIKFLLHFVKESKQDESGMPNNRFLAERTGGTYSTLKVQPAELEDSGVYFCASSPRDRGVRIPNYGYTFGSGTRLTVV.

This clonotype has just a few counts. V gene TRBV25-1 combines with J gene TRBJ2-3; no definite D call. Per the germline V gene, CDR1 is MGHDK and CDR2 is SYGVNS. Trimming took off 3 bases at V and 2 bases at J, with 12 bases between the two ends. The CDR3 length is 15 residues. CDR3 nucleotides: TGTGCCAGCAGTGACGAGACCACCCACACAGATACGCAGTATTTT. Translating it yields CASSDETTHTDTQYF. Based on the CDR3 plus reference TRBV25-1 and TRBJ2-3, the full variable domain is EADIYQTPRYLVIGTGKKITLECSQTMGHDKMYWYQQDPGMELHLIHYSYGVNSTEKGDLSSESTVSRIRTEHFPLTLESARPSHTSQYLCASSDETTHTDTQYFGPGTRLTVL.

The chain couples TRBV19 to TRBJ1-1; D is perhaps TRBD1 (5 bases). This CDR3 contains 15 residues. V dropped 4 bases and J dropped 1 base, with 13 bases sitting between them. Germline-derived CDR1 and CDR2 are LNHDA and SQIVND (reference sequence). For the CDR3, the DNA is TGTGCCAGTAGTAGAACGGGGACGGCGAACACTGAAGCTTTCTTT. It encodes CASSRTGTANTEAFF.

This clonotype has at least ten counts. The chain recombines TRBV20-1 with TRBJ2-3; TRBD1 or TRBD2 may be the D gene (6 bases each). Trimming pared 0 bases from V and 0 bases from J, leaving 7 bases between. The V gene's germline CDR1 is DFQATT and CDR2 SNEGSKA (reference sequence). The CDR3 extends over 14 amino acids. The CDR3 DNA sequence: TGCAGTGCTAGAGAAGGGGGGAGCACAGATACGCAGTATTTT. Translating gives CSAREGGSTDTQYF.

The J gene is TRBJ2-1, the V gene TRBV7-2; D not resolved. Germline lookup yields CDR1 SGHTA and CDR2 FQGNSA. The CDR3 is 12 residues long. V lost 5 bases to trimming and J lost 3 bases, with 5 bases between them. The DNA for the CDR3 is TGTGCCAGCAGCCCGTTCTACAATGAGCAGTTCTTC. Protein: CASSPFYNEQFF.

J is TRBJ2-7 and V is TRBV28; 8 bases fit TRBD1. CDR1 and CDR2 from the germline V gene are MDHEN and SYDVKM. V gave up 7 bases and J gave up 6 bases; unmatched junction bases: 14. The length of the CDR3 is 15 residues. Here the CDR3 reads CASTEIRDRTSEQYF. CDR3 DNA: TGTGCCAGCACCGAAATCCGGGACAGGACCTCCGAGCAGTACTTC.

In its sample, this clonotype was seen many times. V is TRBV10-3 and J is TRBJ2-7; D is perhaps TRBD1 (6 bases). CDR3 length: 13 residues. Germline CDR1 reads ENHRY; CDR2 reads SYGVKD. The V end was cut by 6 bases, the J end by 5 bases, with 14 bases between. CDR3 sequence (DNA): TGTGCCATCAGGGCTATTGGGGGCAACGAGCAGTACTTC. This gives the protein CAIRAIGGNEQYF.

This clonotype was seen ten or more times. The chain recombines TRBV2 with TRBJ1-2, with D possibly being TRBD1 (5 bases). V was cut by 7 bases and J by 8 bases, with 20 bases left in between. CDR1 SNHLY and CDR2 FYNNEI come from the germline V gene. This CDR3 has 14 residues. CDR3 protein: CASTLQPGDWGYTF. CDR3 coding DNA: TGTGCCAGCACCCTTCAACCGGGGGACTGGGGCTACACCTTC.

The chain links TRBV14 to TRBJ1-6; D unclear. Trimming took 0 bases from V and 10 from J, leaving 7 bases between them. Germline V gives CDR1 SGHDN, CDR2 FVKESK. The CDR3 contains 13 residues. CDR3 sequence: CASSQEDWSPLHF. CDR3 nucleotide sequence: TGTGCCAGCAGCCAAGAGGACTGGTCACCCCTCCACTTT.

This clonotype was seen many times. The V and J genes are TRBV2 and TRBJ2-3, with D possibly TRBD1 on 5 matching bases. The CDR3 loop spans 12 amino acids. V lost 6 bases, J lost 4 bases, and 8 bases lay in between. Germline V lookup: CDR1 SNHLY, CDR2 FYNNEI. The CDR3 DNA is TGTGCCAGCAGAATAGGGGCAGATACGCAGTATTTT. It specifies CASRIGADTQYF.

This clonotype is medium-sized (0.01 to 0.1%) by share. CDR3 region: CASSVGGHDSDTQYF. CDR3 coding DNA: TGTGCCAGCAGCGTAGGGGGTCATGATTCAGATACGCAGTATTTT. The chain is built from TRBV9 and TRBJ2-3; no clear D gene. V was pared by 0 bases and J by 4 bases, with 12 bases between. CDR1 SGDLS and CDR2 YYNGEE come from the germline V gene. The CDR3 is 15 residues long.

In this sample, this clonotype turned up many times. This sequence joins TRBV7-2 and TRBJ1-4, with 7 bases identical to TRBD1. V lost 1 base, J lost 3 bases, and 5 bases stayed unmatched. This CDR3 comprises 16 residues. Per the germline V gene, CDR1 is SGHTA and CDR2 is FQGNSA. DNA for the CDR3: TGTGCCAGCAGCTTAGGTGACAGGGATCCTAATGAAAAACTGTTTTTT. The encoded protein is CASSLGDRDPNEKLFF.